These 28 T cell receptor beta chains originate from one sample sequenced in a study of STAT5B mutations in CD4+ large granular lymphocyte leukemia. The assay was immunoSEQ multiplex PCR, and TCRdb's table has in-frame clones only and misses some. The table has about 9,600 clones, roughly four fifths seen once; the top ten hold approximately 68%. Material for sequencing was PBMCs. The source of these receptors is a man aged 55 to 70 with CD4+ T-cell large granular lymphocyte leukemia.

In DNA, the CDR3 is TGTGCCAGCAGCTTGGGGAGGGGGCGGAATGAGCAGTTCTTC. Translated, it gives CASSLGRGRNEQFF. V and J are TRBV7-6 and TRBJ2-1, with D perhaps assigned TRBD1 or TRBD2 (7 bases each). CDR3 size: 14 residues. The ends were cut back, 3 bases at V and 7 bases at J, with 13 bases in the middle. The germline CDR1 and CDR2 sequences are SGHVS and FNYEAQ.

The V and J genes are TRBV4-1 and TRBJ2-5, with TRBD1 matching 7 bases. The J call may be faulty, since TRBJ2-7 better matches the DNA end. Germline CDR1 reads MGHRA; CDR2 reads YSYEKL. The CDR3 covers 13 residues. The CDR3 protein is CASSIDRAYEQYF. The CDR3 DNA is TGCGCCAGCAGCATCGACAGGGCCTACGAGCAGTACTTC.

The chain has TRBV18 and TRBJ2-5; D perhaps matches TRBD1 (5 bases). Looked up from germline, CDR1 is KGHSH and CDR2 is LQKENI. This CDR3 is built from 16 residues. V was shortened by 2 bases and J by 2 bases, with 15 bases between the two germline ends. CDR3 sequence reads: CASSPIDSTMQETQYF. Written as DNA, the CDR3 is TGTGCCAGCTCACCAATCGACAGTACCATGCAAGAGACCCAGTACTTC.

This clone was recorded once. The chain recombines TRBV10-2 with TRBJ2-7, with 9 positions matching TRBD1. The CDR3 loop spans 13 amino acids. V dropped 7 bases and J dropped 6; count of bases not matched to a gene: 7. Per germline, CDR1 WSHSY and CDR2 SAAADI. Written as DNA, the CDR3 is TGCGCCAGCACTCGGGACAGGGCGTCCGAGCAGTACTTC. Translating gives CASTRDRASEQYF.

This clone was detected a few times. The chain employs TRBV13 and TRBJ2-7, with D perhaps TRBD2 (6 bases). CDR1 is PRHDT and CDR2 is FYEKMQ in the germline V gene (reference sequence). The CDR3 is 15 amino acids. V was clipped by 1 base and J by 2 bases, with 12 bases between them. The CDR3 region is CASSLASGDPYEQYF. The CDR3 DNA follows: TGTGCCAGCAGCTTAGCATCGGGGGACCCCTACGAGCAGTACTTC.

This chain links TRBV6-5 with TRBJ2-7, with D perhaps matching TRBD2 (5 bases). The CDR3 consists of 14 residues. Trimming removed 2 bases from V and 5 bases from J, with 13 bases in between. Germline V gives CDR1 MNHEY, CDR2 SVGAGI. CDR3 nucleotides: TGTGCCAGCAGTTACCTCTCCCAGCGGAACGAGCAGTACTTC. This codes for CASSYLSQRNEQYF.

The chain recombines TRBV7-8 with TRBJ1-4; D not certain. The CDR3 sequence is 16 residues long. Trimming pared 1 base from V and 7 bases from J, leaving 16 bases between. Looked up from germline, CDR1 is SGHVS and CDR2 is FQNEAQ. DNA for the CDR3: TGTGCCAGCAGCTTAGGGAGGAGGGTCTCGGGTGAAAAACTGTTTTTT. Translated: CASSLGRRVSGEKLFF.

This rearrangement joins TRBV7-2 to TRBJ2-7; the match to TRBD1 covers 7 bases. Per germline, CDR1 SGHTA and CDR2 FQGNSA. The CDR3 is 16 amino acids. The V gene end was trimmed by 3 bases and the J gene end by 3 bases; junction bases not matched to a gene: 11. CDR3 amino acids: CASSFIFGTADYEQYF. DNA for the CDR3: TGTGCCAGCAGCTTCATCTTCGGGACAGCAGACTACGAGCAGTACTTC.

The chain uses TRBV28 and TRBJ1-4; D ambiguous. V was cut by 6 bases and J by 4 bases, with 12 bases left in between. CDR1 MDHEN and CDR2 SYDVKM come from the germline V gene. This CDR3 has 14 amino acids. The CDR3 loop reads CASRLGVNNEKLFF. Written as DNA, the CDR3 is TGTGCCAGCAGGCTTGGGGTTAATAATGAAAAACTGTTTTTT. Combining the CDR3 with reference TRBV28 and TRBJ1-4 gives the whole variable domain DVKVTQSSRYLVKRTGEKVFLECVQDMDHENMFWYRQDPGLGLRLIYFSYDVKMKEKGDIPEGYSVSREKKERFSLILESASTNQTSMYLCASRLGVNNEKLFFGSGTQLSVL.

The chain couples TRBV5-4 to TRBJ2-1, with 9 positions matching TRBD2. The CDR3 loop spans 14 amino acids. V dropped 7 bases and J dropped 9; count of bases not matched to a gene: 11. Germline loops: CDR1 SGHNT, CDR2 YYREEE (reference sequence). The CDR3 spells CASSSGTSPTEQFF. CDR3 in DNA: TGTGCCAGCTCCTCCGGGACTAGCCCGACTGAGCAGTTCTTC.

J is TRBJ2-7 and V is TRBV29-1; 7 positions agree with TRBD1. V shed 1 base and J 4 bases; nucleotides not matched to a gene: 4. Germline CDR1 SQVTM, CDR2 ANQGSEA. This CDR3 has 13 residues. CDR3 DNA: TGCAGCGTTGAAGGGGGACAGAATTACGAGCAGTACTTC. It codes for CSVEGGQNYEQYF.

The chain links TRBV7-9 to TRBJ2-7; D not certain. This CDR3 contains 12 residues. Germline loops: CDR1 SEHNR, CDR2 FQNEAQ (reference sequence). V was cut by 5 bases and J by 1 base, with 6 bases left in between. The CDR3 spells CASSPGSYEQYF. As DNA, the CDR3 is TGTGCCAGCAGCCCCGGGTCCTACGAGCAGTACTTC.

The genes are TRBV19 and TRBJ1-4; 7 positions agree with TRBD1. The CDR3 is 13 residues long. CDR1 LNHDA and CDR2 SQIVND come from the germline V gene (reference sequence). With V trimmed by 4 bases and J by 8 bases, 4 bases remained unmatched. The CDR3 spells CASSTTGMEKLFF. CDR3 bases: TGTGCCAGTAGTACGACAGGGATGGAAAAACTGTTTTTT.

This clone was recorded a few times. This chain uses TRBV7-9 with TRBJ2-5; D remains unclear. Between the trimmed V and J ends, which lost 5 bases and 3 bases, there was a span of 10 bases. CDR1 is SEHNR, CDR2 FQNEAQ, per germline (reference sequence). The CDR3 length is 13 residues. CDR3 amino acids: CASSPVEEETQYF. In DNA, the CDR3 is TGTGCCAGCAGCCCAGTAGAGGAAGAGACCCAGTACTTC.

The genes are TRBV5-6 and TRBJ2-5, with D possibly matching TRBD2 (6 bases). CDR1 is SGHDT and CDR2 is YYEEEE in the germline V gene. V was trimmed by 0 bases and J by 5 bases, leaving 8 bases between them. This CDR3 has 13 residues. This CDR3 reads CASSLVAVETQYF. CDR3 DNA: TGTGCCAGCAGCTTGGTAGCGGTGGAGACCCAGTACTTC.

The chain combines TRBV4-2 with TRBJ2-7; D may be TRBD2 (5 bases). V was trimmed by 1 base and J by 1 base, leaving 11 bases between them. This CDR3 is 15 amino acids long. Per the germline V gene, CDR1 is LGHNA and CDR2 is YNFKEQ. CDR3 amino acids: CASSQVRTGSYEQYF. The CDR3, as DNA: TGTGCCAGCAGCCAAGTGAGAACGGGGTCCTACGAGCAGTACTTC.

J is TRBJ2-2 and V is TRBV4-3; 7 bases are a match to TRBD1. Germline CDR1 and CDR2: LGHNA and YSLEER. Trimming took 4 bases from V and 4 from J; bases not matched to a gene: 6. This CDR3 spans 15 amino acids. CDR3 bases: TGCGCCAGCAGCCGATTAACAGGGGCCACCGGGGAGCTGTTTTTT. Protein: CASSRLTGATGELFF.

This clone was observed a few times. The chain recombines TRBV6-1 with TRBJ2-7; D possibly corresponds to TRBD1 (5 bases). V lost 7 bases, J lost 5 bases, and 18 bases lay in between. The CDR3 covers 14 residues. Germline values: CDR1 MNHNS, CDR2 SASEGT. In DNA form, the CDR3 reads TGTGCCAGCACCCCCTTAGCAGGGTCGGACGAGCAGTACTTC. It translates to CASTPLAGSDEQYF.

J is TRBJ2-3 and V is TRBV4-3; possibly TRBD1 for D (5 bases). V gave up 0 bases and J gave up 2 bases, with 12 bases separating them. The CDR3 has 16 residues. Per the germline V gene, CDR1 is LGHNA and CDR2 is YSLEER. The CDR3 region is CASSQDRGTNTDTQYF. CDR3 sequence (DNA): TGCGCCAGCAGCCAAGATAGGGGCACTAACACAGATACGCAGTATTTT.

The genes are TRBV7-3 and TRBJ2-6; the match to TRBD2 covers 8 bases. CDR1 is SGHTA and CDR2 is FQGTGA in the germline V gene. After removal of 2 bases from V and 2 bases from J, the junction contained 5 bases not matched to a gene. The CDR3 runs 17 residues. The CDR3 DNA reads TGTGCCAGCAGCTTATCGTTCGGGGGGGCTGGGGCCAACGTCCTGACTTTC. Amino acids: CASSLSFGGAGANVLTF.

This chain uses TRBV28 with TRBJ2-2, with D perhaps being TRBD1 or TRBD2 (6 bases each). V gave up 2 bases and J gave up 3 bases, with 10 bases separating them. Germline assignment: CDR1 MDHEN and CDR2 SYDVKM. The CDR3 totals 15 residues. The CDR3 DNA reads as TGTGCCAGCAGTTTAACCGGGGGCGACACCGGGGAGCTGTTTTTT. Encoded protein: CASSLTGGDTGELFF.

This chain connects TRBV28 to TRBJ1-1; weak D call: TRBD1 (5 bases). V lost 7 bases and J lost 10, with 19 bases in between. The CDR3 runs to 13 residues. From germline, CDR1 is MDHEN and CDR2 SYDVKM. The chain's CDR3 is CASTSDTNRGAFF. The CDR3 DNA reads TGTGCCAGCACTTCGGACACAAACCGAGGAGCTTTCTTT.

Only a few counts were recorded for this clone. V is TRBV7-9 and J is TRBJ2-5, with TRBD2 matching over 9 bases. Germline V gene data show CDR1 as SEHNR and CDR2 as FQNEAQ (reference sequence). This CDR3 has 14 residues. V lost 5 bases and J lost 4; bases outside the gene matches: 5. This CDR3 is CASSRAGGSETQYF. The DNA of the CDR3 is TGTGCCAGCAGCCGAGCGGGAGGATCAGAGACCCAGTACTTC.

The chain has TRBV30 and TRBJ1-4; no reliable D call. The V gene lost 2 bases and the J gene lost 0 bases, with 10 bases spanning the gap. CDR1 and CDR2 from the germline V gene are GTSNPN and SVGIG (reference sequence). This CDR3 region has 15 residues. In nucleotides, the CDR3 is TGTGCCTGGAGTATTGAGTGGGCAACTAATGAAAAACTGTTTTTT. Protein sequence: CAWSIEWATNEKLFF.

The rearrangement links TRBV7-2 to TRBJ2-5; 8 nucleotides match TRBD2. The CDR3 totals 15 residues. The junction had 13 bases not matched to a gene; V was cut back by 5 bases and J by 8 bases. Looked up from germline, CDR1 is SGHTA and CDR2 is FQGNSA. DNA of the CDR3: TGTGCCAGCAGCCGGGTGGGGACTAGAGGTGATACCCAGTACTTC. It translates to CASSRVGTRGDTQYF.

The DNA for the CDR3 is TGTGCCAGTATCGACCCCCGACAACCAGGGTGGACCCAGCATTTT. The encoded protein is CASIDPRQPGWTQHF. V gene TRBV19 combines with J gene TRBJ1-5, with D tentatively TRBD1 (5 bases). The CDR3 runs to 15 residues. Per germline, CDR1 LNHDA and CDR2 SQIVND (reference sequence). V gave up 7 bases and J gave up 11 bases, with 24 bases separating them. Drawing the rest from reference TRBV19 and TRBJ1-5, the complete variable domain is DGGITQSPKYLFRKEGQNVTLSCEQNLNHDAMYWYRQDPGQGLRLIYYSQIVNDFQKGDIAEGYSVSREKKESFPLTVTSAQKNPTAFYLCASIDPRQPGWTQHFGDGTRLSIL.

The V and J genes are TRBV4-1 and TRBJ2-3; 8 bases map to TRBD2. This CDR3 contains 17 residues. Losses at the gene ends were 0 bases for V and 4 bases for J; bases not matched to a gene: 9. Germline loops: CDR1 MGHRA, CDR2 YSYEKL. CDR3: CASSQDSAGEVADTQYF. The CDR3 nucleotides are TGCGCCAGCAGCCAAGATTCAGCGGGAGAAGTGGCAGATACGCAGTATTTT.

V and J are TRBV6-5 and TRBJ2-2, with 7 bases lining up with TRBD2. With 3 bases clipped from V and 7 bases from J, the junction kept 2 bases outside the gene matches. The CDR3 has 13 residues. The germline V gene encodes CDR1 MNHEY and CDR2 SVGAGI. CDR3 loop: CASSYRGDGELFF. DNA of the CDR3: TGTGCCAGCAGTTATCGGGGGGACGGGGAGCTGTTTTTT.